Here is one T cell receptor beta chain with its context. No antigen is known for it. The record originates from a study of human T cells and chemical hapten exposure. Across the whole study: Reading of the patch tests, which applied 0.01% DPC to the upper back, occurred at 6 days. Alopecia areata, totalis or universalis was found in mostly female patients.

Indicated time point: patch test 1, 2 weeks after DPC sensitization. As for treatment: therapeutic diphenylcyclopropenone sensitization with weekly scalp DPC. This CDR3 is 14 amino acids long. Trimming pared 4 bases from V and 9 bases from J, leaving 13 bases between. Germline loops: CDR1 WNHNN, CDR2 SYGVQD (reference sequence). Findings of the study overall: While controls formed fewer of them, expanded TCRs formed significantly more large CDR3 similarity clusters.

In the study's own analysis: There were a median of around 97,000 TCRs per sample, with a range from roughly 20,000 to 690,600. TCRdb redid the calling of the RACE reads with MiXCR, one entry per CDR3 protein. The V and J calls follow TCRdb's processing rather than the paper's. The sample includes 100,000 to 150,000 distinct CDR3 sequences, roughly 15% of them seen just once. Sequencing used whole blood, obtained in connection with sensitization to the hapten diphenylcyclopropenone (DPC). This clonotype was obtained from a man between 18 and 35 years old with alopecia areata. Some clones in this sample may be carry-over from other donors' samples. The chain combines TRBV10-1 with TRBJ1-6; D may be TRBD1 (6 bases). The CDR3 spells CASSVSGEGSPLHF. CDR3 sequence (DNA): TGCGCCAGCAGTGTGTCAGGGGAAGGTTCACCCCTCCACTTT.